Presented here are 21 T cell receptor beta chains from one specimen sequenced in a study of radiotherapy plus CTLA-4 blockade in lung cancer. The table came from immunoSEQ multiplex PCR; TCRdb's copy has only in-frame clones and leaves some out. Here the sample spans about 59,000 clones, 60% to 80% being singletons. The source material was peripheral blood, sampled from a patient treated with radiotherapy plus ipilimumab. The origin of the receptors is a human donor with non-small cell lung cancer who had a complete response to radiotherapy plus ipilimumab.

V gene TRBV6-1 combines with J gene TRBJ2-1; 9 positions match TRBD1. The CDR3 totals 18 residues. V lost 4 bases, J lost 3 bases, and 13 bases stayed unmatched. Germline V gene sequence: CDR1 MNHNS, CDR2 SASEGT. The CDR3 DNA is TGTGCCAGCAGTGTCTCGGGACAGGGTATTTCTGGCTACAATGAGCAGTTCTTC. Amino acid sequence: CASSVSGQGISGYNEQFF.

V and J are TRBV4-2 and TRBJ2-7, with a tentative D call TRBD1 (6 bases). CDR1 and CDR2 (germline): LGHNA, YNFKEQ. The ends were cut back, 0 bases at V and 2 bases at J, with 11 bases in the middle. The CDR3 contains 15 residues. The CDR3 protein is CASSQDWDKAYEQYF. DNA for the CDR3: TGTGCCAGCAGCCAAGATTGGGACAAGGCCTACGAGCAGTACTTC.

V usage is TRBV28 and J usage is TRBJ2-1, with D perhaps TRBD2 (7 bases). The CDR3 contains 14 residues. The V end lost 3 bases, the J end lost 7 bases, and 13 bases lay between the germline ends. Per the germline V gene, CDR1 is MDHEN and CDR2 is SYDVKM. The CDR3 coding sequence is TGTGCCAGCAGTTTCCGGGGGGCGAGGAATGAGCAGTTCTTC. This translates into CASSFRGARNEQFF.

Here the CDR3 DNA reads TGTGCCAGCAGTTTAATCTCCTGGGCCTCCTACAATGAGCAGTTCTTC. This encodes CASSLISWASYNEQFF. V and J are TRBV27 and TRBJ2-1; D remains ambiguous. Germline V gives CDR1 MNHEY, CDR2 SMNVEV (reference sequence). The CDR3 totals 16 residues. Trimming left V 2 bases short and J 0 bases short, with 11 bases between.

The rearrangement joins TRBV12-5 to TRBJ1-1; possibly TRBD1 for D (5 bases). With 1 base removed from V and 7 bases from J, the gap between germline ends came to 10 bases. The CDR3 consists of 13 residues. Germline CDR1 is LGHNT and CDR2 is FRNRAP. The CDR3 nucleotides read TGTGCTAGTGGTTTGGGTCAGGGCTATGAAGCTTTCTTT. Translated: CASGLGQGYEAFF.

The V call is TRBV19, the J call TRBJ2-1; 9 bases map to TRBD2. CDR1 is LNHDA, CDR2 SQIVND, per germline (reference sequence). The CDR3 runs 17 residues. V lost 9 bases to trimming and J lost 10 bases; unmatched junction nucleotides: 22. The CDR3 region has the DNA TGTGCCAGCTTTAAACCGCTAGCGGGGACGGGGGGAGGGGAGCAGTTCTTC. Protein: CASFKPLAGTGGGEQFF.

The CDR3 is CASSFMAGTTAYNEQFF. The CDR3 DNA sequence: TGTGCCAGCAGCTTTATGGCGGGAACCACGGCATACAATGAGCAGTTCTTC. This rearrangement joins TRBV7-9 to TRBJ2-1, with TRBD2 as a possible D gene (6 bases). CDR3 length: 17 residues. Germline V gene data show CDR1 as SEHNR and CDR2 as FQNEAQ (reference sequence). The ends were cut back, 3 bases at V and 4 bases at J, with 19 bases in the middle.

The CDR3 bases are TGTGCCAGCAGCTTCCAGGGCAGGAACACTGAAGCTTTCTTT. Translating it yields CASSFQGRNTEAFF. The gene calls are TRBV7-2 and TRBJ1-1; maybe TRBD1 (5 bases). CDR1 is SGHTA and CDR2 is FQGNSA in the germline V gene. CDR3 length: 14 amino acids. The V end was cut by 3 bases, the J end by 1 base, with 9 bases between.

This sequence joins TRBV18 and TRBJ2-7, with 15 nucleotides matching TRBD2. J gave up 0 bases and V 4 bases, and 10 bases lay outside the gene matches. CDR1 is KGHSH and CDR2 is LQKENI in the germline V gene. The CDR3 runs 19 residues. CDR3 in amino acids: CASSQRHGLAGGSSYEQYF. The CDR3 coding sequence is TGTGCCAGCTCACAGCGACACGGACTAGCGGGGGGGAGCTCCTACGAGCAGTACTTC.

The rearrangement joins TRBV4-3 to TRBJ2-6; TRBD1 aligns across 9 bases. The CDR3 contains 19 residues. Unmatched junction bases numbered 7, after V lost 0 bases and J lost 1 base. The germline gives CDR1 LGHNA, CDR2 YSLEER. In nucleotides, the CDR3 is TGCGCCAGCAGCCAAGACTACGGGACAGGGACTTCTGGGGCCAACGTCCTGACTTTC. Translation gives CASSQDYGTGTSGANVLTF.

CDR3 region: CASSLGLAGAGGTQYF. The CDR3 DNA reads as TGTGCCAGCAGCTTGGGGCTAGCGGGAGCCGGGGGGACCCAGTACTTC. This chain uses TRBV5-4 with TRBJ2-5; 10 bases agree with TRBD2. Germline V gives CDR1 SGHNT, CDR2 YYREEE (reference sequence). CDR3 length equals 16 residues. V was pared by 0 bases and J by 7 bases, with 9 bases of the junction left unmatched.

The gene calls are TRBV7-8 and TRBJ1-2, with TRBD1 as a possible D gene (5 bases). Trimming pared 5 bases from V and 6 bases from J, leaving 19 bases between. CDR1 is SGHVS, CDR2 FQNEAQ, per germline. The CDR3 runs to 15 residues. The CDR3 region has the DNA TGTGCCAGCAGCGCTAGCGGGACGTTAAAGAATGGCTACACCTTC. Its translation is CASSASGTLKNGYTF.

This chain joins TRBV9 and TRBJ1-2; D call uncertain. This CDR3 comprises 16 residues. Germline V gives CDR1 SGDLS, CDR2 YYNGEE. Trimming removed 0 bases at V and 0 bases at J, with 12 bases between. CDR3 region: CASSVEPGSANYGYTF. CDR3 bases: TGTGCCAGCAGCGTAGAACCAGGTTCGGCTAACTATGGCTACACCTTC.

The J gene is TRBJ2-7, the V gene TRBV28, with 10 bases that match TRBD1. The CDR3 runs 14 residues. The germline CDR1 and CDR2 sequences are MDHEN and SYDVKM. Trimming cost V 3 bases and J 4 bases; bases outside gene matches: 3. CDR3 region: CASSLGTGAYEQYF. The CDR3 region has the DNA TGTGCCAGCAGTTTGGGGACAGGGGCGTACGAGCAGTACTTC.

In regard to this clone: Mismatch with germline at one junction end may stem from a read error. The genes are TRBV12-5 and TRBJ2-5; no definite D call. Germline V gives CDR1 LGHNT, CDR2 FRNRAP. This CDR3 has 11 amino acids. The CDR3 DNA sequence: TGTGCTAGTGGTTCATATGGTCAGTTGCACTTC. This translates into CASGSYGQLHF.

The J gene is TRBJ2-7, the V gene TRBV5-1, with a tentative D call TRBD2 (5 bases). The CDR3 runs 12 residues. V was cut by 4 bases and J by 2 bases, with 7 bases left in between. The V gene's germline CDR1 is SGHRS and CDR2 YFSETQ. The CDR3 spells CASSAGPYEQYF. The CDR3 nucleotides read TGCGCCAGCAGCGCGGGTCCCTACGAGCAGTACTTC.

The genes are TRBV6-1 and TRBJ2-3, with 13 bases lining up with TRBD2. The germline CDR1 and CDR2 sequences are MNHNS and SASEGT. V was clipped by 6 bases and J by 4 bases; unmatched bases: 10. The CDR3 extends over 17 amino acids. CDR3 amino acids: CASRELAGGPRADTQYF. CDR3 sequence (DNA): TGTGCCAGCAGGGAACTAGCGGGGGGGCCTCGCGCAGATACGCAGTATTTT.

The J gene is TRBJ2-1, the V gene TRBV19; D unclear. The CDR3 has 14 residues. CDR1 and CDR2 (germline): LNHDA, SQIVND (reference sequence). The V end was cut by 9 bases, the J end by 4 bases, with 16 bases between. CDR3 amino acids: CASRTLESYNEQFF. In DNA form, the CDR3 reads TGTGCCAGCCGCACCCTCGAGAGTTACAATGAGCAGTTCTTC.

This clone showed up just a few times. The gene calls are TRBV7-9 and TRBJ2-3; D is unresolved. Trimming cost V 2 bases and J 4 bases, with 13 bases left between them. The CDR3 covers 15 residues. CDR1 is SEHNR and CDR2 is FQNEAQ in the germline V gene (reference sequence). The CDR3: CASSLSRGAADTQYF. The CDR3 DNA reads TGTGCCAGCAGCTTATCCCGCGGTGCCGCAGATACGCAGTATTTT.

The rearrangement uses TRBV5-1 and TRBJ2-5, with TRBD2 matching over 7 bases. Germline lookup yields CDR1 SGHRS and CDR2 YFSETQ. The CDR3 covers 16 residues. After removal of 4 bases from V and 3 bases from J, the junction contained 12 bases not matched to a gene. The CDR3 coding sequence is TGCGCCAGCAGCCCCGGTCAAGGGACTACCAAAGAGACCCAGTACTTC. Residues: CASSPGQGTTKETQYF.

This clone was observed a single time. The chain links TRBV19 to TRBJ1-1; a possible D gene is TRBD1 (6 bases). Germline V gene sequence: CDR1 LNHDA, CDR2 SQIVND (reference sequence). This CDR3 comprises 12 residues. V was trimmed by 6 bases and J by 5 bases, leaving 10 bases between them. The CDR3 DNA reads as TGTGCCAGTAGGTGGGGGCAAACTGAAGCTTTCTTT. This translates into CASRWGQTEAFF.